A single T cell receptor beta chain is shown here with its context. The target antigen is unknown. The data stem from a study of cytomegalovirus exposure and HLA in healthy donors. Germline V gene lookup returns CDR1 SNHLY and CDR2 FYNNEI. The CDR3 sequence is 13 residues long. The V segment lost 5 bases and the J segment 7 bases; nucleotides outside the gene matches: 5. Overall study findings and caveats: According to reports, the classifier identified cytomegalovirus status with high specificity and sensitivity.

This table comes from immunoSEQ multiplex PCR, and its TCRdb copy is limited to in-frame clones, with some not included. The sample shows over 200,000 clones, around 86% of them seen only once. This TCR was recovered from a woman between 18 and 29 years old in good health and CMV-seropositive. V gene TRBV2 combines with J gene TRBJ1-1, with TRBD1 matching over 9 bases. Material: PBMCs. CDR3 in amino acids: CASSWDRDDEAFF. Written as DNA, the CDR3 is TGTGCCAGCAGTTGGGACAGGGATGATGAAGCTTTCTTT.